This T cell receptor beta chain was recovered during a study of vaccination and CD4 T cells after COVID-19. This CDR3 is 11 amino acids long. V dropped 6 bases and J dropped 6 bases, with 9 bases sitting between them. Germline V lookup: CDR1 DFQATT, CDR2 SNEGSKA (reference sequence). Points on this clonotype: Antigen unknown.

Sequenced with the Oncomine TCR Beta short-read assay was DNA taken from cultured CD4+ T cells. From the PCR reads, TCRdb called clonotypes with MiXCR, one entry per CDR3 protein. Among thousands of distinct CDR3 sequences listed, 22% were seen once. Treatment indicated: roughly 11-day PBMC culture with coronavirus spike peptide pools or control peptides (ViraFEST assay). The sequencing sample was made of CD4+ T cells from blood, cultured in vitro. The chain links TRBV20-1 to TRBJ2-1; unclear D gene. The TCR was taken from a human donor who had recovered from COVID-19. The CDR3 DNA is TGCAGTGCGGAACGCGGCAATGAGCAGTTCTTC. It yields the protein CSAERGNEQFF.